Given below is one T cell receptor (beta chain) in context. Other DNA sequences in this specimen translate into the identical CDR3. These data come from a study of shared clonotypes between healthy human individuals. Study-level background: A donor's plate count was three for CD4 naive and three for CD4 memory; CD8 naive had two and CD8 memory one.

Running of the assay took place at deep level. The table came from immunoSEQ multiplex PCR; TCRdb's copy has only in-frame clones and leaves some out. The sample has about 2.2 million clones, about 92% seen once; the top ten hold under 2%. Trimming cost V 5 bases and J 7 bases; bases outside gene matches: 6. Germline V gene lookup returns CDR1 SGHAT and CDR2 FQNNGV. The CDR3 consists of 15 residues. The naive CD8 fraction comprised CD45RO-negative cells positively selected for CCR7 and excluded terminally differentiated effector memory CD45RA+ cells. The receptor comes from a young man in good health. Some clones in this sample may be carry-over from other donors' samples. Source material: naive CD8+ T cells from PBMCs. The chain employs TRBV11-2 and TRBJ2-1; 12 bases line up with TRBD1. The CDR3 protein is CASSRGQGARNEQFF. CDR3 DNA: TGTGCCAGCAGCCGGGGACAGGGGGCGAGGAATGAGCAGTTCTTC.